These 23 T cell receptor beta chains were all obtained from the same sample, sequenced in a study of Graves' ophthalmopathy and Graves' hyperthyroidism. RNA transcripts served as template for amplifying TCR beta CDR3 sequences. In the first round, RT-PCR was carried out with HTBI primers, and a multiplex PCR formed the second round. TCRdb re-analysed the multiplex PCR reads in MiXCR, keeping a single row per CDR3 protein. The data contain hundreds of thousands of distinct CDR3 sequences, about 40% of them seen just once; the ten biggest clones take up about 3.3%. The sample comprised peripheral blood. The source is an adult man with Graves' ophthalmopathy.

This clonotype has just one count. A much bigger clone sits one base away, suggesting this may be a read error. V usage is TRBV19 and J usage is TRBJ1-1, with D unclear. This CDR3 comprises 13 residues. Germline CDR1 is LNHDA and CDR2 is SQIVND (reference sequence). CDR3 sequence: CASSTRSNTEASF. Written as DNA, the CDR3 is TGTGCCAGTAGTACACGGAGCAACACTGAAGCTTCCTTT.

CDR3 DNA: TGTGCCACCAGCAATAGCGGGAGGTATGAGCAGTTCTTC. This gives the protein CATSNSGRYEQFF. J is TRBJ2-1 and V is TRBV15, with 10 bases matching TRBD2. V lost 4 bases to trimming and J lost 8 bases; unmatched junction nucleotides: 2. This CDR3 is 13 amino acids long. Germline loops: CDR1 LNHNV, CDR2 YYDKDF (reference sequence).

This clonotype was seen at least ten times. The chain recombines TRBV7-2 with TRBJ2-7; no clear D. V shed 5 bases and J shed 3 bases, with 8 bases lying between them. CDR3 length: 12 residues. The V gene's germline CDR1 is SGHTA and CDR2 FQGNSA. CDR3 sequence (DNA): TGTGCCAGCAGCGGGGTTGGCTACGAGCAGTACTTC. This encodes CASSGVGYEQYF.

A word on this clonotype: A much larger clonotype is one base distant, so this may be a read error. This chain uses TRBV12-5 with TRBJ1-6; 12 bases match TRBD1. This CDR3 contains 14 residues. The V segment lost 6 bases and the J segment 14 bases; nucleotides outside the gene matches: 8. The germline CDR1 and CDR2 sequences are LGHNT and FRNRAP. The CDR3 bases are TGTGCTAGTGGCCTGGGACAGGGGGCAACCGCCCTCCACTTT. Its translation: CASGLGQGATALHF.

In its sample, this clonotype was seen a few times. The chain links TRBV2 to TRBJ1-2, with D possibly matching TRBD1 (6 bases). This CDR3 contains 15 residues. Per the germline V gene, CDR1 is SNHLY and CDR2 is FYNNEI. V lost 3 bases to trimming and J lost 4 bases, with 15 bases between them. CDR3 bases: TGTGCCAGCAGTGATCAAATGGGACAAACCTATGGCTACACCTTC. Encoded protein: CASSDQMGQTYGYTF.

The rearrangement uses TRBV20-1 and TRBJ2-5; a weak D match, TRBD2 (6 bases). The CDR3 has 14 amino acids. Germline V gene sequence: CDR1 DFQATT, CDR2 SNEGSKA (reference sequence). Trimming removed 1 base at V and 1 base at J, with 10 bases between. The CDR3 protein is CSARGGLFQETQYF. The CDR3 nucleotides read TGCAGTGCTAGAGGGGGACTCTTCCAAGAGACCCAGTACTTC.

This clonotype was counted ten times or more. The rearrangement uses TRBV20-1 and TRBJ2-7, with D possibly matching TRBD1 (6 bases). Per germline, CDR1 DFQATT and CDR2 SNEGSKA (reference sequence). CDR3 length: 13 residues. Between the trimmed V and J ends, which lost 5 bases and 2 bases, there was a span of 13 bases. The CDR3 spells CSAPSTGTYEQYF. The CDR3 DNA is TGCAGTGCTCCATCGACAGGAACCTACGAGCAGTACTTC.

The chain uses TRBV4-1 and TRBJ1-5, with 9 bases fitting TRBD1. The V segment lost 4 bases and the J segment 2 bases; nucleotides outside the gene matches: 9. The CDR3 has 17 amino acids. The germline V gene has CDR1 MGHRA and CDR2 YSYEKL. The DNA of the CDR3 is TGCGCCAGCAGCCGCCAACAGGGGGCGCCGGGCAATCAGCCCCAGCATTTT. It encodes CASSRQQGAPGNQPQHF.

The CDR3 is CASTGEGFEQYF. The CDR3 nucleotides are TGTGCCAGCACGGGAGAGGGGTTTGAGCAGTACTTC. The chain carries TRBV10-3 and TRBJ2-7; a possible D gene is TRBD2 (6 bases). V lost 10 bases and J lost 7, with 17 bases in between. Germline CDR1 reads ENHRY; CDR2 reads SYGVKD. The CDR3 spans 12 residues.

The chain combines TRBV7-8 with TRBJ1-2, with no clear D. Germline CDR1 reads SGHVS; CDR2 reads FQNEAQ. Trimming left V 0 bases short and J 12 bases short, with 14 bases between. The CDR3 has 13 amino acids. Here the CDR3 DNA reads TGTGCCAGCAGCTTAGCGATGCTGGGAGGAAACACCTTC. Translating gives CASSLAMLGGNTF.

This clonotype was detected once. V is TRBV10-3 and J is TRBJ2-1; possibly TRBD1 for D (7 bases). Trimming removed 0 bases at V and 4 bases at J, with 16 bases between. The germline CDR1 and CDR2 sequences are ENHRY and SYGVKD. The CDR3 spans 17 residues. This CDR3 reads CAISESGAGQRYNEQFF. The CDR3 DNA sequence: TGTGCCATCAGTGAGTCGGGTGCGGGACAGAGATACAATGAGCAGTTCTTC.

This clonotype was recorded at least ten times. This chain uses TRBV7-9 with TRBJ2-2; no firm D call. CDR1 SEHNR and CDR2 FQNEAQ come from the germline V gene (reference sequence). V lost 7 bases, J lost 4 bases, and 13 bases lay in between. This CDR3 has 14 residues. CDR3 bases: TGTGCCAGCACCCAACGGGTGGTCACCGGGGAGCTGTTTTTT. Translation gives CASTQRVVTGELFF.

This clonotype was recorded many times. The chain links TRBV29-1 to TRBJ1-5, with no clear D. CDR3 length equals 12 residues. CDR1 is SQVTM, CDR2 ANQGSEA, per germline. CDR3 loop: CSGRNSNQPQHF. The CDR3 DNA reads as TGCAGTGGTCGAAATAGCAATCAGCCCCAGCATTTT.

The chain uses TRBV7-9 and TRBJ2-7, with D tentatively TRBD1 (6 bases). CDR3 length equals 17 residues. Germline CDR1 and CDR2: SEHNR and FQNEAQ (reference sequence). Trimming took 4 bases from V and 0 from J, leaving 19 bases between them. Here the CDR3 DNA reads TGTGCCAGCAGCTCCGGTACAGGGAGACTTAACTCCTACGAGCAGTACTTC. It is translated as CASSSGTGRLNSYEQYF.

Here the CDR3 DNA reads TGCAGCGTCGGACATTATAATTCACCCCTCCACTTT. It yields the protein CSVGHYNSPLHF. This chain links TRBV29-1 with TRBJ1-6, with D maybe TRBD1 (5 bases). V was clipped by 6 bases and J by 4 bases, with 7 bases between them. The CDR3 totals 12 residues. CDR1 is SQVTM, CDR2 ANQGSEA, per germline.

This clonotype was recorded many times. The rearrangement uses TRBV12-3 or TRBV12-4 and TRBJ1-1; no clear D gene. The V end lost 4 bases, the J end lost 6 bases, and 12 bases lay between the germline ends. The CDR3 is made up of 13 amino acids. Written as DNA, the CDR3 is TGTGCCAGCAGTTCTCGATCGAGCGCTGAAGCTTTCTTT. Protein sequence: CASSSRSSAEAFF.

This clonotype was observed many times. The chain has TRBV19 and TRBJ2-5; possibly TRBD1 or TRBD2 for D (5 bases each). Germline assignment: CDR1 LNHDA and CDR2 SQIVND (reference sequence). V was trimmed by 1 base and J by 5 bases, leaving 14 bases between them. The CDR3 sequence is 15 residues long. The DNA of the CDR3 is TGTGCCAGTAGTATAGTTGGGGGAGAGGGTGAGACCCAGTACTTC. As protein: CASSIVGGEGETQYF.

About this clonotype: Germline is not matched at one junction end, which may reflect a read error. The chain joins TRBV7-2 to TRBJ2-2; D possibly corresponds to TRBD2 (6 bases). This CDR3 contains 15 residues. Germline V gene sequence: CDR1 SGHTA, CDR2 FQGNSA. The CDR3 DNA is TGTGCCAGCAGCTTAGAACGTAGACAGACCGGGGGGCTGTTTTTT. Residues: CASSLERRQTGGLFF.

Turning to this clonotype: A much larger clone lies one base from this, so it may be a read error. CDR3 sequence (DNA): TGTGCCAGCAGCGCAAGCGGGAGTCTCAACGAGCAGTACTTC. This translates into CASSASGSLNEQYF. The chain has TRBV9 and TRBJ2-7; 8 bases are a match to TRBD2. The length of the CDR3 is 14 residues. V lost 3 bases to trimming and J lost 5 bases; unmatched junction nucleotides: 7. The germline V gene has CDR1 SGDLS and CDR2 YYNGEE.

V usage is TRBV25-1 and J usage is TRBJ2-1, with a possible D match to TRBD1 (5 bases). Germline CDR1 MGHDK, CDR2 SYGVNS. V gave up 7 bases and J gave up 0 bases, with 31 bases separating them. This CDR3 spans 21 amino acids. This CDR3 reads CASKVGSGKNTEAFSYNEQFF. The CDR3 bases are TGTGCCAGCAAAGTGGGGTCAGGGAAGAACACTGAAGCTTTCTCCTACAATGAGCAGTTCTTC.

In this sample, this clonotype turned up once. The J gene is TRBJ1-2, the V gene TRBV29-1; 9 nucleotides match TRBD1. CDR1 is SQVTM, CDR2 ANQGSEA, per germline. The CDR3 is 14 amino acids. V lost 8 bases to trimming and J lost 2 bases; unmatched junction nucleotides: 9. Written as DNA, the CDR3 is TGCAGCCTTACCCGGGACAGGGACAACTATGGCTACACCTTC. Residues: CSLTRDRDNYGYTF.

This clonotype occurred many times. The rearrangement links TRBV29-1 to TRBJ1-2; 7 bases line up with TRBD1. Trimming removed 7 bases from V and 2 bases from J; junction bases left unmatched: 4. Germline lookup yields CDR1 SQVTM and CDR2 ANQGSEA. The CDR3 consists of 12 residues. CDR3 sequence reads: CSGLDRNYGYTF. CDR3 coding DNA: TGCAGCGGGCTGGACAGGAACTATGGCTACACCTTC.

This clonotype came up a few times. V and J are TRBV12-3 or TRBV12-4 and TRBJ2-7; 8 nucleotides align to TRBD1. The J segment lost 3 bases and the V segment lost 5 bases, leaving 6 bases of the junction unmatched. The CDR3 consists of 14 residues. CDR3 sequence reads: CASSTQTGDYEQYF. The CDR3 nucleotides are TGTGCCAGCAGTACCCAGACAGGGGACTACGAGCAGTACTTC.